This T cell receptor beta chain was sequenced during a study of T cell repertoires in cytomegalovirus infection. On the study more broadly: Use of recently identified HLA-C-restricted and well-studied HLA-B-restricted CMV epitopes was part of the study. Overall study results and limits: Cumulated frequencies of public TCR beta families served to identify carriers of CMV plus the relevant HLA.

Germline assignment: CDR1 LNHDA and CDR2 SQIVND (reference sequence). V was trimmed by 8 bases and J by 1 base, leaving 15 bases between them. CDR3 size: 15 residues. TCRdb independently ran MiXCR on the reads; one entry per CDR3 protein. Of 100,000 to 150,000 distinct CDR3 sequences detected, around 30% appear once; the ten largest clones hold around three fifths. This clonotype was recorded a few times. Antigen unknown. The source of this sequence is a human donor in good health (CMV status not recorded). Some clones in this sample may be carry-over from other donors' samples. The sample consisted of CD8+ T cells from cultured PBMCs, taken from culture after CMV antigen stimulation. The chain has TRBV19 and TRBJ1-5; tentatively, D is TRBD1 (5 bases). The chain's CDR3 is CASWFREMSNQPQHF. Written as DNA, the CDR3 is TGTGCCAGTTGGTTCAGGGAGATGAGCAATCAGCCCCAGCATTTT.